A single sample is the source of the 9 T cell receptor beta chains below, sequenced in a study of T cell responses to AZD1222 COVID-19 vaccine. Clones were read by immunoSEQ multiplex PCR, and TCRdb kept only the in-frame ones, dropping some. The repertoire consists of some 110,000 clones, with approximately 90% occurring once and the leading ten covering about 9.7%. Specimen: peripheral blood, collected on day 0 of AZD1222 vaccination. The receptors stem from an adult in good health.

The chain joins TRBV19 to TRBJ2-1, with 10 positions matching TRBD1. Germline lookup yields CDR1 LNHDA and CDR2 SQIVND (reference sequence). With 10 bases clipped from V and 6 bases from J, the junction kept 6 bases outside the gene matches. The CDR3 runs to 13 residues. In DNA form, the CDR3 reads TGTGCCACCCGGGGGACAGGGGCCAATGAGCAGTTCTTC. Translation gives CATRGTGANEQFF. Full variable domain (outside the CDR3, taken from reference TRBV19 and TRBJ2-1): DGGITQSPKYLFRKEGQNVTLSCEQNLNHDAMYWYRQDPGQGLRLIYYSQIVNDFQKGDIAEGYSVSREKKESFPLTVTSAQKNPTAFYLCATRGTGANEQFFGPGTRLTVL.

The chain uses TRBV2 and TRBJ2-1; TRBD2 matches at 13 bases. The CDR3 sequence is 13 residues long. CDR1 SNHLY and CDR2 FYNNEI come from the germline V gene. Losses at the gene ends were 8 bases for V and 8 bases for J; bases not matched to a gene: 3. CDR3 nucleotides: TGTGCCAGCGGAGGGACTAGCGGGGATGAGCAGTTCTTC. Translated: CASGGTSGDEQFF.

The rearrangement joins TRBV28 to TRBJ1-4; D is unclear. CDR3 length: 12 amino acids. In germline, CDR1 is MDHEN, CDR2 SYDVKM. With 6 bases removed from V and 8 bases from J, the gap between germline ends came to 10 bases. The CDR3: CASSIASEKLFF. CDR3 in DNA: TGTGCCAGCAGCATAGCGTCCGAAAAACTGTTTTTT.

The V call is TRBV6-5, the J call TRBJ1-5, with D possibly TRBD1 on 5 matching bases. There are 15 residues in the CDR3. Germline V CDR1 and CDR2: MNHEY, SVGAGI. Trimming removed 8 bases from V and 6 bases from J, with 20 bases in between. DNA of the CDR3: TGTGCCAGCGGGTCCCAGGCACGGGGGGGTCAGCCCCAGCATTTT. Protein sequence: CASGSQARGGQPQHF.

The V gene is TRBV7-3, the J gene TRBJ2-1, with TRBD1 matching over 7 bases. Germline CDR1 reads SGHTA; CDR2 reads FQGTGA. Trimming cost V 2 bases and J 7 bases; bases outside gene matches: 5. The CDR3 is 14 amino acids. The CDR3 DNA sequence: TGTGCCAGCAGCTTAGACAGGGCTTCGAATGAGCAGTTCTTC. Its translation: CASSLDRASNEQFF.

This sequence joins TRBV7-9 and TRBJ2-5; TRBD1 aligns across 10 bases. The ends lost 5 bases at V and 2 bases at J; junction bases unmatched: 5. CDR3 length: 15 amino acids. CDR1 and CDR2 (germline): SEHNR, FQNEAQ (reference sequence). CDR3 coding DNA: TGTGCCAGCAGCCCGGACAGGGGGGGGCAAGAGACCCAGTACTTC. As protein: CASSPDRGGQETQYF.

The V call is TRBV9, the J call TRBJ2-3; tentative D call: TRBD1 (6 bases). The germline gives CDR1 SGDLS, CDR2 YYNGEE. The CDR3 consists of 14 residues. V lost 6 bases, J lost 1 base, and 12 bases lay in between. CDR3 protein: CASTAQGGTDTQYF. CDR3 bases: TGTGCCAGCACCGCACAGGGAGGCACAGATACGCAGTATTTT.

The chain carries TRBV18 and TRBJ1-4; unclear D gene. V lost 2 bases to trimming and J lost 10 bases, with 14 bases between them. In germline, CDR1 is KGHSH, CDR2 LQKENI. The CDR3 has 14 residues. In DNA, the CDR3 is TGTGCCAGCTCACCAGACCGATCCTGGGGAAAACTGTTTTTT. Encoded protein: CASSPDRSWGKLFF.

The chain is built from TRBV30 and TRBJ1-3, with 7 bases aligning to TRBD1. CDR1 and CDR2 (germline): GTSNPN, SVGIG (reference sequence). With 2 bases clipped from V and 0 bases from J, the junction kept 1 base outside the gene matches. This CDR3 spans 14 amino acids. The DNA of the CDR3 is TGTGCCTGGAGTACAGGGGTCTCTGGAAACACCATATATTTT. It specifies CAWSTGVSGNTIYF.